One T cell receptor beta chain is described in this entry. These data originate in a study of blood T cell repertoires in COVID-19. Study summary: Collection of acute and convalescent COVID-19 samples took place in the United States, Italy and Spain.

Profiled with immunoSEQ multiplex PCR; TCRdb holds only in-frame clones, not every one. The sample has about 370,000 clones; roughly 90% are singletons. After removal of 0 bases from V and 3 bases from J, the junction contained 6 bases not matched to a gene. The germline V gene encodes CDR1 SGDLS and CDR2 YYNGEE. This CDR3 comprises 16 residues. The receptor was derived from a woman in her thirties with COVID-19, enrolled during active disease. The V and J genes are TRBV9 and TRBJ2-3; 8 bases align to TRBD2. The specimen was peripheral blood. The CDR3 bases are TGTGCCAGCAGCGTAGTGGAGCGGGAGATAACAGATACGCAGTATTTT. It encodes CASSVVEREITDTQYF.